The present entry profiles one T cell receptor beta chain with its context. Sequencing used immunoSEQ multiplex PCR; TCRdb keeps in-frame clones, though not all of them. The sample gives 91,000 or so clones, roughly 96% of which show up once; more than 0.2% is in the top ten. The data derive from a study of technical replicates of blood from several donors. Deletions cut 7 bases from V and 4 bases from J, with 20 bases between. CDR3 length: 15 residues. CDR1 is SGHVS, CDR2 FNYEAQ, per germline. The source material was T cells isolated from PBMCs. The V gene is TRBV7-6, the J gene TRBJ2-7; D may be TRBD2 (6 bases). The source of this sequence is a human donor in good health. CDR3 sequence reads: CASTPGVGGSYEQYF. In DNA, the CDR3 is TGTGCCAGCACCCCTGGGGTTGGGGGGTCTTACGAGCAGTACTTC.